Below, 23 T cell receptor beta chains from the same sample are listed, as sequenced in a study of blood T cell repertoires in COVID-19. The protocol was immunoSEQ multiplex PCR, while the TCRdb copy is restricted to in-frame clones and leaves out a portion. This table has roughly 250,000 clones, around nine tenths appearing once. The sequencing sample was made of PBMCs or T cells enriched from blood (not recorded which). These receptors were collected from a man aged 40-50 years who had recovered from COVID-19.

The gene calls are TRBV15 and TRBJ2-7; 13 bases match TRBD2. The V gene's germline CDR1 is LNHNV and CDR2 YYDKDF (reference sequence). The CDR3 is 17 residues long. V shed 8 bases and J 5 bases; nucleotides not matched to a gene: 15. CDR3 sequence reads: CATSNRPGLAGSNEQYF. The CDR3 region has the DNA TGTGCCACCTCGAATAGGCCGGGACTAGCGGGAAGCAACGAGCAGTACTTC.

This chain joins TRBV7-3 and TRBJ1-2; maybe TRBD1 (5 bases). The CDR3 loop spans 17 amino acids. V shed 0 bases and J shed 1 base, with 15 bases lying between them. CDR1 and CDR2 (germline): SGHTA, FQGTGA. Here the CDR3 DNA reads TGTGCCAGCAGCTTAACTGCCGCGGCAGGGCTTAACTATGGCTACACCTTC. Translating gives CASSLTAAAGLNYGYTF.

This chain connects TRBV7-6 to TRBJ2-1, with 7 bases matching TRBD2. V was clipped by 3 bases and J by 3 bases; unmatched bases: 5. The CDR3 loop spans 15 amino acids. Germline V gives CDR1 SGHVS, CDR2 FNYEAQ. Here the CDR3 reads CASSLGRAGYNEQFF. The CDR3 DNA sequence: TGTGCCAGCAGCTTGGGGAGGGCCGGCTACAATGAGCAGTTCTTC.

The J gene is TRBJ2-5, the V gene TRBV7-9; D perhaps matches TRBD2 (6 bases). CDR3 length: 16 residues. Germline lookup yields CDR1 SEHNR and CDR2 FQNEAQ (reference sequence). V dropped 5 bases and J dropped 0 bases, with 16 bases sitting between them. The CDR3 DNA reads as TGTGCCAGCAGCGGCTTAGCGGCAAGGTACCAAGAGACCCAGTACTTC. This codes for CASSGLAARYQETQYF.

The chain carries TRBV7-6 and TRBJ1-2, with 7 bases identical to TRBD1. The trim removed 0 bases at V and 0 bases at J, leaving 10 bases unmatched. Germline-derived CDR1 and CDR2 are SGHVS and FNYEAQ. This CDR3 comprises 18 residues. CDR3 residues: CASSLAPYRGPANYGYTF. CDR3 bases: TGTGCCAGCAGCTTAGCCCCCTACAGGGGCCCCGCTAACTATGGCTACACCTTC.

This clone was picked up many times. The CDR3 protein is CASSQEAGGIYEQYF. The CDR3 region has the DNA TGTGCCAGCAGCCAAGAGGCGGGGGGGATCTACGAGCAGTACTTC. The rearrangement links TRBV4-2 to TRBJ2-7; 9 bases map to TRBD2. J gave up 3 bases and V 0 bases, and 3 bases lay outside the gene matches. CDR3 size: 15 residues. Germline lookup yields CDR1 LGHNA and CDR2 YNFKEQ.

The chain carries TRBV6-5 and TRBJ2-7; TRBD1 matches 8 bases. With V trimmed by 3 bases and J by 2 bases, 3 bases remained unmatched. Germline V gene data show CDR1 as MNHEY and CDR2 as SVGAGI. The CDR3 has 14 residues. CDR3: CASSYDRGPYEQYF. CDR3 DNA sequence: TGTGCCAGCAGTTATGACAGGGGCCCCTACGAGCAGTACTTC.

Only a few counts were recorded for this clone. This rearrangement joins TRBV28 to TRBJ1-4; 7 bases are shared with TRBD1. Trimming removed 3 bases from V and 7 bases from J; junction bases left unmatched: 8. CDR1 is MDHEN, CDR2 SYDVKM, per germline. This CDR3 is built from 15 residues. The CDR3 region is CASSFYRGLGEKLFF. The CDR3 DNA follows: TGTGCCAGCAGTTTTTATAGGGGGCTAGGTGAAAAACTGTTTTTT.

V usage is TRBV5-1 and J usage is TRBJ2-7; possible D gene TRBD2, 6 bases. Trimming shortened V by 1 base and J by 0 bases, and 11 bases separated the two germline ends. Germline V gene lookup returns CDR1 SGHRS and CDR2 YFSETQ. The CDR3 length is 15 residues. In DNA, the CDR3 is TGCGCCAGCAGCTTGTTACCTAGCGCCTCCTACGAGCAGTACTTC. Translated, it gives CASSLLPSASYEQYF.

The chain uses TRBV5-6 and TRBJ2-3, with 13 nucleotides matching TRBD2. The junction had 8 bases not matched to a gene; V was cut back by 2 bases and J by 8 bases. The CDR3 totals 16 residues. CDR1 SGHDT and CDR2 YYEEEE come from the germline V gene. This CDR3 is CASSLGLAGAVITQYF. The CDR3 coding sequence is TGTGCCAGCAGCTTAGGACTAGCGGGGGCGGTCATTACGCAGTATTTT.

The genes are TRBV18 and TRBJ1-1; 7 bases align to TRBD1. The CDR3 is 15 amino acids. After removal of 4 bases from V and 4 bases from J, the junction contained 9 bases not matched to a gene. CDR1 is KGHSH, CDR2 LQKENI, per germline. In DNA, the CDR3 is TGTGCCAGCTCACGCGAACAGGGGTTTGCCACTGAAGCTTTCTTT. The encoded protein is CASSREQGFATEAFF.

The count of this clone is one. The chain carries TRBV3-1 (or the pseudogene TRBV3-2) and TRBJ2-7; maybe TRBD2 (6 bases). The CDR3 loop spans 12 amino acids. CDR1 and CDR2 from the germline V gene are LGHDT and YNNKEL (reference sequence). The ends were cut back, 3 bases at V and 3 bases at J, with 6 bases in the middle. Here the CDR3 DNA reads TGTGCCAGCAGCCACGGGGGCTACGAGCAGTACTTC. This translates into CASSHGGYEQYF.

The V and J genes are TRBV5-1 and TRBJ1-2; TRBD1 matches 10 bases. The CDR3 length is 18 residues. V lost 0 bases and J lost 4; bases outside the gene matches: 12. Germline-derived CDR1 and CDR2 are SGHRS and YFSETQ. The CDR3, as DNA: TGCGCCAGCAGCTTGGCCATTGGGACAGGGGCGCAAACCTATGGCTACACCTTC. This translates into CASSLAIGTGAQTYGYTF.

This chain joins TRBV5-8 and TRBJ1-6; TRBD1 might be the D (5 bases). Trimming stripped 3 bases from V and 7 bases from J, with 17 bases between. This CDR3 contains 16 residues. In germline, CDR1 is SGHTS, CDR2 YDEGEE. CDR3 sequence (DNA): TGTGCCAGCAGCTGGGGGGATTGGGGTCAGAATTCACCCCTCCACTTT. Translated, it gives CASSWGDWGQNSPLHF.

This chain connects TRBV6-2 or TRBV6-3 to TRBJ2-7; tentative D call: TRBD2 (6 bases). The germline V and J ends were trimmed by 0 bases and 1 base, with 19 bases remaining between them. The CDR3 length is 18 residues. Looked up from germline, CDR1 is MNHEY and CDR2 is SVGEGT. The CDR3 loop is CASSYSGRGRPTSYEQYF. As DNA, the CDR3 is TGTGCCAGCAGTTACTCGGGGCGGGGACGACCTACGTCCTACGAGCAGTACTTC.

The chain recombines TRBV4-3 with TRBJ2-7; TRBD2 is a possible D gene (5 bases). CDR1 and CDR2 from the germline V gene are LGHNA and YSLEER. V lost 0 bases, J lost 3 bases, and 9 bases lay in between. This CDR3 has 14 residues. The CDR3 DNA follows: TGCGCCAGCAGCCAAGAAGGGAGTCGCTACGAGCAGTACTTC. It translates to CASSQEGSRYEQYF.

The chain links TRBV29-1 to TRBJ1-3; 9 bases align to TRBD1. The CDR3 runs 15 residues. In germline, CDR1 is SQVTM, CDR2 ANQGSEA. The trim removed 5 bases at V and 0 bases at J, leaving 5 bases unmatched. As DNA, the CDR3 is TGCAGCGTTTGGGGACAGGGCTTCTCTGGAAACACCATATATTTT. This codes for CSVWGQGFSGNTIYF.

CDR3 nucleotide sequence: TGTGCCAGCAGCCGGTGGGGACAGGGGGCTTACGAGCAGTACTTC. Protein: CASSRWGQGAYEQYF. V usage is TRBV3-1 (or the pseudogene TRBV3-2) and J usage is TRBJ2-7; 12 bases match TRBD1. Germline CDR1 reads LGHDT; CDR2 reads YNNKEL (reference sequence). V was pared by 4 bases and J by 4 bases, with 5 bases of the junction left unmatched. There are 15 residues in the CDR3.

The rearrangement links TRBV5-1 to TRBJ2-7; the match to TRBD2 covers 10 bases. Per germline, CDR1 SGHRS and CDR2 YFSETQ. Trimming cost V 1 base and J 3 bases; bases outside gene matches: 4. The length of the CDR3 is 15 residues. The CDR3 here is CASSLLAGEGYEQYF. CDR3 nucleotides: TGCGCCAGCAGCTTGCTAGCGGGAGAGGGCTACGAGCAGTACTTC.

This chain joins TRBV30 and TRBJ1-2; 7 bases are a match to TRBD1. The CDR3 has 13 amino acids. CDR1 and CDR2 (germline): GTSNPN, SVGIG (reference sequence). The V gene end was trimmed by 7 bases and the J gene end by 4 bases; junction bases not matched to a gene: 9. CDR3 amino acids: CASTRQGGYGYTF. The CDR3 DNA sequence: TGTGCCTCGACTAGACAGGGAGGCTATGGCTACACCTTC.

The chain combines TRBV28 with TRBJ2-1; possibly TRBD2 for D (5 bases). The CDR3 totals 16 residues. The V and J ends lost 3 bases and 4 bases respectively, with 16 bases between them. Germline-derived CDR1 and CDR2 are MDHEN and SYDVKM. CDR3 protein: CASSLLERAGYNEQFF. The CDR3 coding sequence is TGTGCCAGCAGTTTGCTGGAGAGGGCCGGATACAATGAGCAGTTCTTC.

This chain links TRBV5-1 with TRBJ1-2, with 8 bases that match TRBD1. Trimming cost V 3 bases and J 0 bases; bases outside gene matches: 10. This CDR3 is 17 amino acids long. Germline-derived CDR1 and CDR2 are SGHRS and YFSETQ. CDR3 amino acids: CASSSTGTGRSNYGYTF. The CDR3 region has the DNA TGCGCCAGCAGCTCCACCGGGACAGGCCGGTCTAACTATGGCTACACCTTC.

This sequence joins TRBV27 and TRBJ2-1, with D maybe TRBD1 (6 bases). Germline loops: CDR1 MNHEY, CDR2 SMNVEV (reference sequence). The CDR3 length is 18 residues. V gave up 3 bases and J gave up 3 bases, with 21 bases separating them. The CDR3 loop is CASSLGALGSRYYNEQFF. The CDR3 nucleotides read TGTGCCAGCAGTTTGGGGGCTTTAGGGTCCCGGTACTACAATGAGCAGTTCTTC.